Given below is one TCR beta chain in context. The data are from a study of CD8 T cells in Susac syndrome. RNA in amounts of roughly 0.5 to 1 ug was reverse transcribed with random hexamers. TCRdb reprocessed the immunoSEQ multiplex PCR reads via MiXCR and lists one record per CDR3 protein. The data contain about 300,000 distinct CDR3 sequences, roughly 85% of them singletons. Germline V gene sequence: CDR1 LGHDT, CDR2 YNNKEL (reference sequence). The J segment lost 5 bases and the V segment lost 1 base, leaving 8 bases of the junction unmatched. The CDR3 is made up of 16 amino acids. The rearrangement links TRBV3-1 to TRBJ1-5, with 7 nucleotides matching TRBD1. The sample taken for sequencing was CD8+ T cells from PBMCs. The sequence was collected from a human donor with multiple sclerosis. CDR3 in amino acids: CASSQGGGIPDQPQHF. CDR3 DNA: TGTGCCAGCAGCCAAGGAGGGGGCATTCCCGATCAGCCCCAGCATTTT.